These 31 T cell receptor beta chains share one sample of origin, sequenced in a study of cytomegalovirus exposure and HLA in healthy donors. 13 Jbeta primers and 60 Vbeta primers were used for the PCR. Profiling relied on immunoSEQ multiplex PCR, and the TCRdb table lists in-frame clones only, not all of them. The sample table sets out tens of thousands of clones. The sequencing input was PBMCs. Receptor source: a man aged 45-65 years in good health and CMV-seropositive.

This sequence joins TRBV4-3 and TRBJ1-1; 7 bases line up with TRBD1. The germline V gene encodes CDR1 LGHNA and CDR2 YSLEER. V lost 1 base, J lost 4 bases, and 9 bases stayed unmatched. The CDR3 consists of 16 residues. CDR3 DNA: TGCGCCAGCAGCCAAGCCCTGGGACAGCTGGGCACTGAAGCTTTCTTT. Translating gives CASSQALGQLGTEAFF.

The chain recombines TRBV11-2 with TRBJ2-7; 7 bases are shared with TRBD1. CDR3 length: 13 residues. Per germline, CDR1 SGHAT and CDR2 FQNNGV. After removal of 8 bases from V and 0 bases from J, the junction contained 4 bases not matched to a gene. CDR3 residues: CASRTGNSYEQYV. Written as DNA, the CDR3 is TGTGCCAGCCGGACAGGCAACTCCTACGAGCAGTACGTC.

The gene calls are TRBV18 and TRBJ1-5; a possible D gene is TRBD1 (5 bases). CDR3 size: 15 residues. Germline loops: CDR1 KGHSH, CDR2 LQKENI. V was trimmed by 4 bases and J by 6 bases, leaving 16 bases between them. The CDR3 nucleotides read TGTGCCAGCTCACAGGGGAAGGAGGGCACTCAGCCCCAGCATTTT. This translates into CASSQGKEGTQPQHF.

The chain employs TRBV7-3 and TRBJ2-2; D may be TRBD1 (5 bases). This CDR3 comprises 16 residues. Trimming cost V 5 bases and J 0 bases, with 13 bases left between them. The germline gives CDR1 SGHTA, CDR2 FQGTGA. In DNA, the CDR3 is TGTGCCAGCAGCCCTAGAGGCAGGGCGAACACCGGGGAGCTGTTTTTT. Translating it yields CASSPRGRANTGELFF.

The rearrangement uses TRBV29-1 and TRBJ2-2, with TRBD2 identical over 9 bases. The CDR3 is 15 amino acids. Trimming removed 4 bases from V and 8 bases from J; junction bases left unmatched: 11. Germline V gene lookup returns CDR1 SQVTM and CDR2 ANQGSEA. In DNA form, the CDR3 reads TGCAGCGTTGCCGGTAGCGGGAGCGTTTGGGGGGAGCTGTTTTTT. Residues: CSVAGSGSVWGELFF.

The chain combines TRBV4-2 with TRBJ2-1; D is perhaps TRBD2 (5 bases). CDR3 length: 12 amino acids. Germline V gene sequence: CDR1 LGHNA, CDR2 YNFKEQ. CDR3 nucleotide sequence: TGTGCAACAGCGGAGAACTACAATGAGCAGTTCTTC. It translates to CATAENYNEQFF.

The chain joins TRBV21-1 to TRBJ1-1; the DNA was not used to check the table's D call, TRBD1. TRBV21-1 is a pseudogene segment. This CDR3 is built from 17 residues. CDR3 coding DNA: TGTGCCAGCAGCGGGGGCAGGGTTGGGTTCGTCGACACTGAAGCTTTCTTT. This sequence encodes CASSGGRVGFVDTEAFF.

The rearrangement links TRBV4-3 to TRBJ2-7, with TRBD2 matching over 8 bases. The CDR3 totals 15 residues. V gave up 1 base and J gave up 3 bases; unmatched junction bases: 5. Looked up from germline, CDR1 is LGHNA and CDR2 is YSLEER. CDR3 loop: CASSQGIAGLYEQYF. The CDR3 nucleotides are TGCGCCAGCAGCCAAGGGATAGCGGGGCTCTACGAGCAGTACTTC.

The chain is built from TRBV20-1 and TRBJ2-7; TRBD1 aligns across 7 bases. Trimming cost V 6 bases and J 5 bases; bases outside gene matches: 4. The CDR3 is made up of 11 amino acids. CDR1 is DFQATT, CDR2 SNEGSKA, per germline (reference sequence). The chain's CDR3 is CSAVTGNEQYV. CDR3 nucleotides: TGCAGTGCCGTGACAGGGAACGAGCAGTACGTC.

The V gene is TRBV2, the J gene TRBJ2-1; tentative D call: TRBD2 (5 bases). Trimming removed 8 bases from V and 10 bases from J, with 12 bases in between. In germline, CDR1 is SNHLY, CDR2 FYNNEI. The CDR3 has 11 residues. Here the CDR3 reads CASWLAREQFF. CDR3 nucleotides: TGTGCCAGCTGGCTAGCACGGGAGCAGTTCTTC.

V gene TRBV7-6 combines with J gene TRBJ2-3; 9 bases map to TRBD1. The CDR3 extends over 14 amino acids. Germline CDR1 reads SGHVS; CDR2 reads FNYEAQ. The ends lost 4 bases at V and 6 bases at J; junction bases unmatched: 5. The CDR3 bases are TGTGCCAGCAGCTCGGGACAGGGTACGGATACGCAGTATTTT. This encodes CASSSGQGTDTQYF.

The V and J genes are TRBV19 and TRBJ2-1; 8 bases are shared with TRBD1. J gave up 3 bases and V 2 bases, and 6 bases lay outside the gene matches. The CDR3 has 16 residues. Germline V CDR1 and CDR2: LNHDA, SQIVND (reference sequence). CDR3 sequence reads: CASSIWRQGIYNEQFF. The CDR3 coding sequence is TGTGCCAGTAGTATATGGAGACAGGGGATCTACAATGAGCAGTTCTTC.

V gene TRBV5-1 combines with J gene TRBJ2-7, with D possibly TRBD2 on 6 matching bases. The CDR3 consists of 14 residues. The V end lost 4 bases, the J end lost 5 bases, and 16 bases lay between the germline ends. Germline CDR1 SGHRS, CDR2 YFSETQ. The CDR3 loop reads CASSPEGVAHEQYF. The CDR3 bases are TGCGCCAGCAGCCCGGAGGGAGTTGCTCACGAGCAGTACTTC.

This sequence joins TRBV10-3 and TRBJ2-7; 9 bases match TRBD1. After removal of 5 bases from V and 3 bases from J, the junction contained 5 bases not matched to a gene. Germline-derived CDR1 and CDR2 are ENHRY and SYGVKD. This CDR3 comprises 14 residues. CDR3 sequence reads: CAISTNRGLYEQYF. CDR3 in DNA: TGTGCCATCAGTACTAACAGGGGGCTCTACGAGCAGTACTTC.

The rearrangement uses TRBV7-2 and TRBJ2-3; TRBD2 matches 9 bases. J gave up 0 bases and V 5 bases, and 3 bases lay outside the gene matches. The CDR3 sequence is 15 residues long. CDR1 SGHTA and CDR2 FQGNSA come from the germline V gene. CDR3 in DNA: TGTGCCAGCAGCCTCACTAGCGGGAGCACAGATACGCAGTATTTT. Translation: CASSLTSGSTDTQYF.

The gene calls are TRBV18 and TRBJ1-4; 9 bases line up with TRBD1. This CDR3 has 12 residues. Germline trimming cut 5 bases from V and 10 bases from J; bases unmatched to any gene: 2. CDR1 is KGHSH and CDR2 is LQKENI in the germline V gene. The chain's CDR3 is CASSRQGGKLFF. The CDR3, as DNA: TGTGCCAGCTCAAGACAGGGGGGAAAACTGTTTTTT.

This chain's CDR3 is CASSRGGYNEQFF. In nucleotides, the CDR3 is TGTGCCAGCAGCCGCGGGGGATACAATGAGCAGTTCTTC. The chain carries TRBV5-4 and TRBJ2-1; 7 positions agree with TRBD2. The V gene's germline CDR1 is SGHNT and CDR2 YYREEE (reference sequence). CDR3 length: 13 residues. Germline trimming cut 4 bases from V and 4 bases from J; bases unmatched to any gene: 2.

V and J are TRBV11-3 and TRBJ1-1; D gene ambiguous. Germline V lookup: CDR1 SGHNT, CDR2 YENEEA. Trimming removed 5 bases at V and 3 bases at J, with 16 bases between. The CDR3 covers 15 residues. In DNA form, the CDR3 reads TGTGCCAGCAGCCTAAGGAGGGAAAGAGACACTGAAGCTTTCTTT. This sequence encodes CASSLRRERDTEAFF.

V gene TRBV5-1 combines with J gene TRBJ1-2, with a weak D call TRBD1 (6 bases). This CDR3 region has 14 residues. Trimming removed 0 bases from V and 2 bases from J, with 8 bases in between. The V gene's germline CDR1 is SGHRS and CDR2 YFSETQ. In nucleotides, the CDR3 is TGCGCCAGCAGCTTGGGACAGGCAAACTATGGCTACACCTTC. Protein: CASSLGQANYGYTF.

For the CDR3, the DNA is TGTGCCAGCTCACCAACATCAGGGGGCGTCACTGAAGCTTTCTTT. It is translated as CASSPTSGGVTEAFF. The rearrangement joins TRBV18 to TRBJ1-1; 8 bases align to TRBD1. The CDR3 is 15 amino acids. Germline V CDR1 and CDR2: KGHSH, LQKENI. Trimming took 2 bases from V and 4 from J; bases not matched to a gene: 6.

The chain is built from TRBV7-2 and TRBJ2-5, with 10 bases matching TRBD2. Per germline, CDR1 SGHTA and CDR2 FQGNSA. CDR3 length equals 14 residues. The V segment lost 5 bases and the J segment 5 bases; nucleotides outside the gene matches: 5. The CDR3 spells CASSHTGLAETQYF. The CDR3 coding sequence is TGTGCCAGCAGCCACACGGGACTAGCGGAGACCCAGTACTTC. The full variable domain, its missing parts supplied by reference TRBV7-2 and TRBJ2-5, is GAGVSQSPSNKVTEKGKDVELRCDPISGHTALYWYRQSLGQGLEFLIYFQGNSAPDKSGLPSDRFSAERTGGSVSTLTIQRTQQEDSAVYLCASSHTGLAETQYFGPGTRLLVL.

V is TRBV10-1 and J is TRBJ1-5; D unclear. Germline-derived CDR1 and CDR2 are WNHNN and SYGVQD (reference sequence). V lost 2 bases and J 5 bases, leaving 13 bases between the germline ends. There are 15 residues in the CDR3. DNA of the CDR3: TGCGCCAGCAGTGAGGGCAGGTCCCAAGATCAGCCCCAGCATTTT. Residues: CASSEGRSQDQPQHF.

The J gene is TRBJ2-7, the V gene TRBV5-6; 7 bases match TRBD2. V shed 2 bases and J 6 bases; nucleotides not matched to a gene: 8. The CDR3 is 14 amino acids. From germline, CDR1 is SGHDT and CDR2 YYEEEE. The CDR3 coding sequence is TGTGCCAGCAGCTTCGGACTAGGATGGCGCGAGCAGTACTTC. It is translated as CASSFGLGWREQYF.

The J gene is TRBJ2-5, the V gene TRBV4-3; TRBD2 agrees at 7 bases. Trimming at V came to 0 bases and at J to 11 bases, leaving 6 bases not matched to a gene. The CDR3 is made up of 13 amino acids. CDR1 and CDR2 from the germline V gene are LGHNA and YSLEER. The CDR3 is CASSQDSGREQYF. CDR3 bases: TGCGCCAGCAGCCAAGATTCGGGGAGGGAGCAGTACTTC.

The rearrangement joins TRBV6-6 to TRBJ2-1; 15 bases align to TRBD2. The CDR3 has 16 residues. V dropped 5 bases and J dropped 6; count of bases not matched to a gene: 5. The germline gives CDR1 MNHNY, CDR2 SVGAGI (reference sequence). The CDR3 nucleotides read TGTGCCAGCAGTCGGGGACTAGCGGGAGGAATCAATGAGCAGTTCTTC. It specifies CASSRGLAGGINEQFF.

The chain joins TRBV29-1 to TRBJ1-2, with 8 bases that match TRBD1. The CDR3 runs to 13 residues. Germline V CDR1 and CDR2: SQVTM, ANQGSEA. The trim removed 7 bases at V and 8 bases at J, leaving 12 bases unmatched. The CDR3 coding sequence is TGCAGCGGGGACCGAGGACAGGGAGGAGGCTACACCTTC. This codes for CSGDRGQGGGYTF.

The rearrangement uses TRBV7-2 and TRBJ2-2, with 7 bases fitting TRBD2. The CDR3 covers 15 residues. CDR1 is SGHTA and CDR2 is FQGNSA in the germline V gene. With V trimmed by 1 base and J by 6 bases, 5 bases remained unmatched. The CDR3 sequence: CASSLVLGGAGELFF. In nucleotides, the CDR3 is TGTGCCAGCAGCTTAGTTCTGGGAGGGGCCGGGGAGCTGTTTTTT. Complete variable domain (other parts from reference TRBV7-2 and TRBJ2-2): GAGVSQSPSNKVTEKGKDVELRCDPISGHTALYWYRQSLGQGLEFLIYFQGNSAPDKSGLPSDRFSAERTGGSVSTLTIQRTQQEDSAVYLCASSLVLGGAGELFFGEGSRLTVL.

The chain employs TRBV9 and TRBJ2-3, with 9 bases fitting TRBD1. The V gene's germline CDR1 is SGDLS and CDR2 YYNGEE. The CDR3 extends over 15 amino acids. V trimming: 4 bases; J trimming: 1 base; junction bases outside the gene matches: 4. CDR3 bases: TGTGCCAGCAGCTTGACAGGGGGGGGCACAGATACGCAGTATTTT. As protein: CASSLTGGGTDTQYF.

The CDR3 coding sequence is TGCGCCAGCAGCTTGGGGGACTCTAACTATGGCTACACCTTC. Protein sequence: CASSLGDSNYGYTF. The chain couples TRBV5-1 to TRBJ1-2; TRBD1 is a possible D gene (5 bases). Germline lookup yields CDR1 SGHRS and CDR2 YFSETQ. The CDR3 has 14 amino acids. Between the trimmed V and J ends, which lost 0 bases and 0 bases, there was a span of 6 bases. The full variable domain, rest sourced from reference TRBV5-1 and TRBJ1-2, is KAGVTQTPRYLIKTRGQQVTLSCSPISGHRSVSWYQQTPGQGLQFLFEYFSETQRNKGNFPGRFSGRQFSNSRSEMNVSTLELGDSALYLCASSLGDSNYGYTFGSGTRLTVV.

The chain has TRBV5-6 and TRBJ1-3; perhaps TRBD1 as D (5 bases). V was shortened by 0 bases and J by 0 bases, with 10 bases between the two germline ends. The CDR3 contains 16 residues. Germline CDR1 reads SGHDT; CDR2 reads YYEEEE. CDR3 sequence: CASSLGGGYSGNTIYF. The CDR3, as DNA: TGTGCCAGCAGCTTGGGGGGCGGTTACTCTGGAAACACCATATATTTT. Full variable domain (missing parts from reference TRBV5-6 and TRBJ1-3): DAGVTQSPTHLIKTRGQQVTLRCSPKSGHDTVSWYQQALGQGPQFIFQYYEEEERQRGNFPDRFSGHQFPNYSSELNVNALLLGDSALYLCASSLGGGYSGNTIYFGEGSWLTVV.

The chain links TRBV5-4 to TRBJ1-1; no reliable D call. In germline, CDR1 is SGHNT, CDR2 YYREEE (reference sequence). The CDR3 covers 15 residues. V gave up 4 bases and J gave up 6 bases, with 19 bases separating them. CDR3 sequence (DNA): TGTGCCAGCAGCCGGGATAAAAGCCTTGGGCCTGAAGCTTTCTTT. Protein product: CASSRDKSLGPEAFF.